These 21 T cell receptor beta chains originate from one sample sequenced in a study of PD-1 blockade in mismatch repair-deficient tumors. The protocol was immunoSEQ multiplex PCR, while the TCRdb copy is restricted to in-frame clones and leaves out a portion. The sample includes 70,000 to 90,000 clones, roughly 80% of them seen just once. This sample comprised peripheral blood, obtained 44 weeks after starting pembrolizumab. All receptors derive from an adult with mismatch repair-deficient cancer.

The rearrangement joins TRBV7-6 to TRBJ1-1; 9 bases fit TRBD1. CDR1 and CDR2 from the germline V gene are SGHVS and FNYEAQ. V was clipped by 5 bases and J by 2 bases; unmatched bases: 6. This CDR3 has 15 residues. CDR3 protein: CASSTTGGLNTEAFF. CDR3 DNA: TGTGCCAGCAGCACGACAGGGGGTTTAAACACTGAAGCTTTCTTT.

This clone has more than one count but fewer than ten. The J gene is TRBJ1-2, the V gene TRBV5-8; the D gene is possibly TRBD1 (6 bases). V was pared by 3 bases and J by 3 bases, with 12 bases between. In germline, CDR1 is SGHTS, CDR2 YDEGEE. This CDR3 comprises 14 residues. CDR3 region: CASSSIGGDYGYTF. As DNA, the CDR3 is TGTGCCAGCAGCTCCATAGGGGGGGACTATGGCTACACCTTC.

The chain couples TRBV18 to TRBJ1-4; perhaps TRBD1 as D (6 bases). The germline V gene encodes CDR1 KGHSH and CDR2 LQKENI. Trimming cost V 6 bases and J 8 bases, with 16 bases left between them. The CDR3 has 14 amino acids. As DNA, the CDR3 is TGTGCCAGCTCGCCCCCCGCGGGGGGCGAAAAACTGTTTTTT. Translated, it gives CASSPPAGGEKLFF.

The V gene is TRBV6-1, the J gene TRBJ2-7; 14 bases align to TRBD2. Germline trimming cut 1 base from V and 3 bases from J; bases unmatched to any gene: 2. The CDR3 is 16 residues long. Looked up from germline, CDR1 is MNHNS and CDR2 is SASEGT. The chain's CDR3 is CASSEEGLAGVYEQYF. CDR3 DNA sequence: TGTGCCAGCAGTGAAGAGGGACTAGCGGGAGTCTACGAGCAGTACTTC.

The chain has TRBV10-3 and TRBJ2-1, with unresolved D. Germline V lookup: CDR1 ENHRY, CDR2 SYGVKD. Trimming left V 7 bases short and J 7 bases short, with 14 bases between. The CDR3 has 13 residues. The CDR3 is CAITLSPTNEQFF. In DNA form, the CDR3 reads TGTGCCATCACCCTATCGCCAACTAATGAGCAGTTCTTC.

The chain employs TRBV12-5 and TRBJ1-1, with D perhaps matching TRBD1 (6 bases). Trimming pared 7 bases from V and 0 bases from J, leaving 15 bases between. The CDR3 runs 15 residues. Germline V CDR1 and CDR2: LGHNT, FRNRAP. The CDR3, as DNA: TGTGCTAGTGTTAAGGGGGGGACACTGAACACTGAAGCTTTCTTT. This encodes CASVKGGTLNTEAFF.

The chain links TRBV27 to TRBJ2-1, with D perhaps being TRBD1 or TRBD2 (5 bases each). The CDR3 is 13 residues long. Trimming left V 4 bases short and J 9 bases short, with 13 bases between. CDR1 MNHEY and CDR2 SMNVEV come from the germline V gene (reference sequence). The CDR3 is CASSSGTRGEQFF. DNA of the CDR3: TGTGCCAGCAGTTCCGGTACTAGGGGTGAGCAGTTCTTC.

This chain links TRBV4-1 with TRBJ2-1; 8 nucleotides line up with TRBD2. V lost 5 bases to trimming and J lost 7 bases; unmatched junction nucleotides: 7. Germline lookup yields CDR1 MGHRA and CDR2 YSYEKL. CDR3 length: 14 residues. As DNA, the CDR3 is TGCGCCAGCAGCGAAGGACTAGCAGGTAATGAGCAGTTCTTC. The encoded protein is CASSEGLAGNEQFF.

The chain is built from TRBV6-1 and TRBJ2-4; 9 bases fit TRBD1. CDR3 length: 19 residues. Trimming removed 0 bases from V and 0 bases from J; junction bases left unmatched: 9. CDR1 is MNHNS, CDR2 SASEGT, per germline. The CDR3 here is CASSEAGQGLLLAKNIQYF. CDR3 in DNA: TGTGCCAGCAGTGAAGCGGGACAGGGACTTTTACTAGCCAAAAACATTCAGTACTTC.

V gene TRBV4-3 combines with J gene TRBJ2-5; D call uncertain. Germline V gives CDR1 LGHNA, CDR2 YSLEER. CDR3 length: 16 residues. Deletions cut 1 base from V and 1 base from J, with 13 bases between. DNA of the CDR3: TGCGCCAGCAGCCAAGTTTCAACGGCCGCCCAAGAGACCCAGTACTTC. It is translated as CASSQVSTAAQETQYF.

J is TRBJ2-7 and V is TRBV10-3; possible D gene TRBD2, 6 bases. V was cut by 6 bases and J by 2 bases, with 14 bases left in between. Germline V gene data show CDR1 as ENHRY and CDR2 as SYGVKD. The CDR3 extends over 14 amino acids. Here the CDR3 reads CAIRSGTGAYEQYF. CDR3 nucleotides: TGTGCCATCAGAAGTGGGACGGGAGCCTACGAGCAGTACTTC.

The V call is TRBV27, the J call TRBJ2-3, with 9 bases matching TRBD2. The V segment lost 0 bases and the J segment 3 bases; nucleotides outside the gene matches: 4. Germline CDR1 MNHEY, CDR2 SMNVEV (reference sequence). The CDR3 has 16 residues. This CDR3 reads CASSLSAGGGTDTQYF. The CDR3 bases are TGTGCCAGCAGTTTATCGGCGGGAGGGGGGACAGATACGCAGTATTTT.

The chain couples TRBV6-5 to TRBJ1-1; unclear D gene. The CDR3 sequence is 13 residues long. Trimming cost V 6 bases and J 1 base, with 9 bases left between them. The germline CDR1 and CDR2 sequences are MNHEY and SVGAGI. The DNA of the CDR3 is TGTGCCAGCAGCCCTCTCGAGAACACTGAAGCTTTCTTT. Its protein is CASSPLENTEAFF.

The chain is built from TRBV6-1 and TRBJ2-1; D uncertain. The CDR3 is made up of 12 amino acids. V was cut by 5 bases and J by 10 bases, with 12 bases left in between. Germline lookup yields CDR1 MNHNS and CDR2 SASEGT. CDR3 nucleotide sequence: TGTGCCAGCAGTACTGTAGCCGGGGAGCAGTTCTTC. This codes for CASSTVAGEQFF.

The chain recombines TRBV5-6 with TRBJ2-7; possibly TRBD1 for D (5 bases). CDR1 is SGHDT, CDR2 YYEEEE, per germline. Trimming removed 5 bases from V and 3 bases from J, with 12 bases in between. This CDR3 contains 13 residues. CDR3: CASSYVDSYEQYF. CDR3 sequence (DNA): TGTGCCAGCAGTTACGTCGACAGCTACGAGCAGTACTTC.

V is TRBV2 and J is TRBJ1-1; D unresolved. V gave up 8 bases and J gave up 0 bases, with 13 bases separating them. The germline gives CDR1 SNHLY, CDR2 FYNNEI. The CDR3 extends over 14 amino acids. DNA for the CDR3: TGTGCCAGCTTTTCCGAAAACATGAACACTGAAGCTTTCTTT. Its translation: CASFSENMNTEAFF.

The chain joins TRBV11-2 to TRBJ1-2; D unclear. Germline V lookup: CDR1 SGHAT, CDR2 FQNNGV. The V end was cut by 5 bases, the J end by 8 bases, with 18 bases between. There are 14 residues in the CDR3. The CDR3 is CASSPGEGGLGYTF. The CDR3 DNA sequence: TGTGCCAGCAGCCCCGGGGAGGGAGGATTGGGCTACACCTTC.

The rearrangement joins TRBV5-1 to TRBJ2-1; the D gene is possibly TRBD2 (5 bases). Germline assignment: CDR1 SGHRS and CDR2 YFSETQ. The CDR3 contains 15 residues. The V gene lost 0 bases and the J gene lost 4 bases, with 11 bases spanning the gap. Written as DNA, the CDR3 is TGCGCCAGCAGCTTGGTGGGCGGGCCGTACAATGAGCAGTTCTTC. This encodes CASSLVGGPYNEQFF.

The rearrangement uses TRBV18 and TRBJ2-7; D not resolved. The CDR3 consists of 12 residues. Trimming removed 3 bases from V and 7 bases from J, with 10 bases in between. Germline values: CDR1 KGHSH, CDR2 LQKENI. Here the CDR3 reads CASSPEGAEQYF. Written as DNA, the CDR3 is TGTGCCAGCTCACCGGAAGGTGCTGAGCAGTACTTC.

This CDR3 is CASSQRVSGTGMYEQYF. CDR3 nucleotide sequence: TGTGCCAGCAGCCAACGGGTTAGCGGGACAGGGATGTACGAGCAGTACTTC. This chain links TRBV14 with TRBJ2-7, with D possibly being TRBD1 (9 bases). The CDR3 extends over 17 amino acids. The germline gives CDR1 SGHDN, CDR2 FVKESK. The V gene lost 2 bases and the J gene lost 4 bases, with 21 bases spanning the gap.

J is TRBJ2-3 and V is TRBV9; D not certain. V gave up 2 bases and J gave up 0 bases, with 1 base separating them. There are 12 residues in the CDR3. Germline V gene lookup returns CDR1 SGDLS and CDR2 YYNGEE. CDR3 in DNA: TGTGCCAGCAGCGTCAGCACAGATACGCAGTATTTT. Amino acid sequence: CASSVSTDTQYF. Together with reference TRBV9 and TRBJ2-3, the CDR3 gives the full variable domain: DSGVTQTPKHLITATGQRVTLRCSPRSGDLSVYWYQQSLDQGLQFLIQYYNGEERAKGNILERFSAQQFPDLHSELNLSSLELGDSALYFCASSVSTDTQYFGPGTRLTVL.